Shown below are 28 T cell receptor beta chains from a single sample sequenced in a study of STAT5B mutations in CD4+ large granular lymphocyte leukemia. Here immunoSEQ multiplex PCR was the method, and the copy in TCRdb shows in-frame clones only, minus some. This table holds about 23,000 clones, 82% found once. The sample was CD4+ T cells from blood buffy coats. These receptor sequences come from a human donor in good health.

The rearrangement joins TRBV7-9 to TRBJ1-2; a possible D gene is TRBD1 (5 bases). The CDR3 consists of 16 residues. Between the trimmed V and J ends, which lost 5 bases and 5 bases, there was a span of 21 bases. The germline V gene encodes CDR1 SEHNR and CDR2 FQNEAQ (reference sequence). In DNA, the CDR3 is TGTGCCAGCAGCCCCGGCGGGTCCCAGGGCTATTATGGCTACACCTTC. This gives the protein CASSPGGSQGYYGYTF. Full variable domain (outside the CDR3, taken from reference TRBV7-9 and TRBJ1-2): DTGVSQNPRHKITKRGQNVTFRCDPISEHNRLYWYRQTLGQGPEFLTYFQNEAQLEKSRLLSDRFSAERPKGSFSTLEIQRTEQGDSAMYLCASSPGGSQGYYGYTFGSGTRLTVV.

The chain is built from TRBV18 and TRBJ2-3; 9 bases align to TRBD2. The length of the CDR3 is 15 residues. Trimming cost V 3 bases and J 4 bases; bases outside gene matches: 5. Germline loops: CDR1 KGHSH, CDR2 LQKENI. CDR3: CASSPRLAEADTQYF. CDR3 DNA sequence: TGTGCCAGCTCACCTAGACTAGCGGAAGCAGATACGCAGTATTTT.

The J gene is TRBJ1-2, the V gene TRBV11-2; 8 nucleotides align to TRBD1. Trimming cost V 5 bases and J 7 bases; bases outside gene matches: 9. The CDR3 is 14 residues long. The germline CDR1 and CDR2 sequences are SGHAT and FQNNGV. In nucleotides, the CDR3 is TGTGCCAGCAGCGCTGACAGGGGAGCGAGTGGCTACACCTTC. This sequence encodes CASSADRGASGYTF. The variable domain in full, completed from reference TRBV11-2 and TRBJ1-2, reads EAGVAQSPRYKIIEKRQSVAFWCNPISGHATLYWYQQILGQGPKLLIQFQNNGVVDDSQLPKDRFSAERLKGVDSTLKIQPAKLEDSAVYLCASSADRGASGYTFGSGTRLTVV.

The gene calls are TRBV4-2 and TRBJ2-3; perhaps TRBD2 as D (6 bases). Germline V gene data show CDR1 as LGHNA and CDR2 as YNFKEQ. The CDR3 runs to 15 residues. The ends were cut back, 1 base at V and 0 bases at J, with 8 bases in the middle. The CDR3 nucleotides read TGTGCCAGCAGCCAAGGCGGGGCTAGCACAGATACGCAGTATTTT. This translates into CASSQGGASTDTQYF.

This clone was detected only once. The chain uses TRBV2 and TRBJ1-1; 8 bases agree with TRBD1. Germline CDR1 reads SNHLY; CDR2 reads FYNNEI. The CDR3 is 15 amino acids. Germline trimming cut 7 bases from V and 1 base from J; bases unmatched to any gene: 8. The chain's CDR3 is CASNLLGQENTEAFF. Here the CDR3 DNA reads TGTGCCAGCAACCTTTTGGGACAGGAGAACACTGAAGCTTTCTTT.

The V gene is TRBV6-5, the J gene TRBJ2-5, with 13 positions matching TRBD2. In germline, CDR1 is MNHEY, CDR2 SVGAGI. Unmatched junction bases numbered 1, after V lost 5 bases and J lost 1 base. This CDR3 spans 15 amino acids. The CDR3 DNA follows: TGTGCCAGCAGTAGACTAGCGGGAGGCCAAGAGACCCAGTACTTC. Protein sequence: CASSRLAGGQETQYF.

V gene TRBV7-9 combines with J gene TRBJ2-3; D is undetermined. The CDR3 is made up of 14 amino acids. V was clipped by 5 bases and J by 1 base, with 10 bases between them. Looked up from germline, CDR1 is SEHNR and CDR2 is FQNEAQ (reference sequence). CDR3 sequence: CASSLPEGTDTQYF. CDR3 nucleotides: TGTGCCAGCAGCCTCCCGGAAGGCACAGATACGCAGTATTTT.

The J gene is TRBJ1-1, the V gene TRBV2, with TRBD1 matching over 11 bases. Trimming removed 10 bases from V and 4 bases from J; junction bases left unmatched: 8. CDR1 SNHLY and CDR2 FYNNEI come from the germline V gene. The CDR3 sequence is 14 residues long. Here the CDR3 DNA reads TGTGCCATCCGCCTTGGACAGGGGGCCACTGAAGCTTTCTTT. Protein: CAIRLGQGATEAFF.

The chain is built from TRBV14 and TRBJ2-6, with D unresolved. This CDR3 contains 15 residues. With 5 bases removed from V and 1 base from J, the gap between germline ends came to 9 bases. Germline CDR1 is SGHDN and CDR2 is FVKESK. The CDR3 bases are TGTGCCAGCAGCTGGGTGGGTTCTGGGGCCAACGTCCTGACTTTC. Residues: CASSWVGSGANVLTF. Filled out from reference TRBV14 and TRBJ2-6, the complete variable domain reads EAGVTQFPSHSVIEKGQTVTLRCDPISGHDNLYWYRRVMGKEIKFLLHFVKESKQDESGMPNNRFLAERTGGTYSTLKVQPAELEDSGVYFCASSWVGSGANVLTFGAGSRLTVL.

The count of this clone is one. This chain uses TRBV27 with TRBJ2-7, with 12 bases matching TRBD2. CDR1 is MNHEY and CDR2 is SMNVEV in the germline V gene (reference sequence). The CDR3 loop spans 15 amino acids. After removal of 5 bases from V and 6 bases from J, the junction contained 8 bases not matched to a gene. CDR3 coding DNA: TGTGCCAGCAGTCGCCTAGCGGGAGGGCCGGGCGAGCAGTACTTC. Amino acid sequence: CASSRLAGGPGEQYF.

The rearrangement uses TRBV5-4 and TRBJ2-5, with TRBD2 as a possible D gene (5 bases). V lost 3 bases and J 0 bases, leaving 15 bases between the germline ends. This CDR3 region has 16 residues. Germline V lookup: CDR1 SGHNT, CDR2 YYREEE (reference sequence). CDR3 in amino acids: CASSSETTGYQETQYF. DNA of the CDR3: TGTGCCAGCAGCTCAGAAACGACGGGGTACCAAGAGACCCAGTACTTC.

The chain couples TRBV19 to TRBJ1-5, with unresolved D. Trimming stripped 10 bases from V and 1 base from J, with 14 bases between. Germline V CDR1 and CDR2: LNHDA, SQIVND (reference sequence). This CDR3 is built from 14 residues. The CDR3, as DNA: TGTGCCAAAGGTGGGATATGCAGCAATCAGCCCCAGCATTTT. It codes for CAKGGICSNQPQHF.

The chain links TRBV6-1 to TRBJ1-2, with 8 bases identical to TRBD1. The CDR3 is 13 amino acids. Germline V gene lookup returns CDR1 MNHNS and CDR2 SASEGT. With V trimmed by 3 bases and J by 7 bases, 4 bases remained unmatched. The CDR3 loop is CASSERTGFGYTF. In nucleotides, the CDR3 is TGTGCCAGCAGTGAGAGGACAGGGTTTGGCTACACCTTC.

The genes are TRBV4-3 and TRBJ2-7; possibly TRBD1 for D (5 bases). This CDR3 has 13 residues. With 1 base removed from V and 3 bases from J, the gap between germline ends came to 7 bases. Looked up from germline, CDR1 is LGHNA and CDR2 is YSLEER. The CDR3 DNA follows: TGCGCCAGCAGCCAAGTTAGGGGCTACGAGCAGTACTTC. Translated: CASSQVRGYEQYF.

The CDR3 spells CASSATGGYGYTF. DNA for the CDR3: TGTGCCAGTAGTGCCACCGGGGGGTATGGCTACACCTTC. This chain joins TRBV19 and TRBJ1-2, with D perhaps TRBD1 (5 bases). V gave up 5 bases and J gave up 5 bases, with 12 bases separating them. CDR1 is LNHDA, CDR2 SQIVND, per germline (reference sequence). The CDR3 is 13 residues long.

J is TRBJ2-1 and V is TRBV7-3; 7 bases are a match to TRBD2. CDR1 and CDR2 from the germline V gene are SGHTA and FQGTGA. The trim removed 1 base at V and 2 bases at J, leaving 2 bases unmatched. This CDR3 has 15 residues. CDR3 sequence: CASSLIGGTYNEQFF. The CDR3 DNA follows: TGTGCCAGCAGCTTAATCGGGGGGACCTACAATGAGCAGTTCTTC.

V usage is TRBV4-3 and J usage is TRBJ2-7, with 8 bases matching TRBD1. V shed 0 bases, J shed 1 base, and the junction held 5 bases outside the gene matches. Germline CDR1 is LGHNA and CDR2 is YSLEER. The CDR3 length is 16 residues. CDR3 residues: CASSQDAGQESYEQYF. The CDR3 region has the DNA TGCGCCAGCAGCCAAGATGCGGGACAGGAATCCTACGAGCAGTACTTC.

The CDR3 loop reads CASSYEGTDTQYF. The CDR3 region has the DNA TGTGCCAGCAGTTATGAGGGCACAGATACGCAGTATTTT. J is TRBJ2-3 and V is TRBV6-6; unclear D gene. Trimming stripped 3 bases from V and 1 base from J, with 5 bases between. Germline CDR1 MNHNY, CDR2 SVGAGI (reference sequence). The CDR3 runs 13 residues.

Concerning this clone itself: An end of the junction does not agree with germline; a read error may underlie this. The same CDR3 arises from other DNA sequences in this sample as well. The chain joins TRBV7-2 to TRBJ2-7; 8 bases are a match to TRBD2. Germline CDR1 and CDR2: SGHTA and FQGNSA. CDR3 size: 15 residues. CDR3 amino acids: CASSPVAGIWYEQYF. For the CDR3, the DNA is TGTGCCAGCAGCCCAGTAGCGGGAATCTGGTACGAACAGTACTTC.

V gene TRBV5-1 combines with J gene TRBJ2-5; 8 bases match TRBD2. Germline assignment: CDR1 SGHRS and CDR2 YFSETQ. CDR3 length: 19 residues. J gave up 2 bases and V 0 bases, and 15 bases lay outside the gene matches. DNA for the CDR3: TGCGCCAGCAGCTTGGCCGGAATAGCGGGGTTTAGGATTCAAGAGACCCAGTACTTC. It is translated as CASSLAGIAGFRIQETQYF.

The chain has TRBV5-1 and TRBJ1-2, with D hard to call. Trimming removed 5 bases from V and 3 bases from J, with 8 bases in between. CDR3 length: 12 amino acids. Per the germline V gene, CDR1 is SGHRS and CDR2 is YFSETQ. CDR3 sequence: CASSLDHYGYTF. The CDR3 nucleotides read TGCGCCAGCAGTTTAGACCACTATGGCTACACCTTC.

The chain couples TRBV2 to TRBJ2-3; 7 positions match TRBD2. Germline V gene data show CDR1 as SNHLY and CDR2 as FYNNEI. The CDR3 is 15 amino acids. V shed 6 bases, J shed 7 bases, and the junction held 13 bases outside the gene matches. The CDR3 DNA sequence: TGTGCCAGCAGCCCCGCCTGGGGGAGGGCCCATACGCAGTATTTT. It encodes CASSPAWGRAHTQYF. The complete variable domain, with remaining parts taken from reference TRBV2 and TRBJ2-3, reads EPEVTQTPSHQVTQMGQEVILRCVPISNHLYFYWYRQILGQKVEFLVSFYNNEISEKSEIFDDQFSVERPDGSNFTLKIRSTKLEDSAMYFCASSPAWGRAHTQYFGPGTRLTVL.

V is TRBV27 and J is TRBJ2-4; perhaps TRBD2 as D (7 bases). The V and J ends lost 6 bases and 0 bases respectively, with 15 bases between them. CDR1 is MNHEY and CDR2 is SMNVEV in the germline V gene (reference sequence). The CDR3 has 16 amino acids. The CDR3 bases are TGTGCCAGCAGGGGGGCGGGAGTTATAGCCAAAAACATTCAGTACTTC. This sequence encodes CASRGAGVIAKNIQYF.

This chain links TRBV28 with TRBJ1-2; tentative D call: TRBD1 (6 bases). With 6 bases removed from V and 1 base from J, the gap between germline ends came to 15 bases. The germline V gene encodes CDR1 MDHEN and CDR2 SYDVKM. The CDR3 length is 15 residues. DNA for the CDR3: TGTGCCAGCAGGCGGCTCGGAGGGGGTAACTATGGCTACACCTTC. Protein: CASRRLGGGNYGYTF.

This chain uses TRBV5-4 with TRBJ2-3, with 11 bases fitting TRBD2. The CDR3 is 17 residues long. V gave up 4 bases and J gave up 3 bases; unmatched junction bases: 10. Germline V gene lookup returns CDR1 SGHNT and CDR2 YYREEE (reference sequence). This CDR3 is CASSRALAGGLTDTQYF. Here the CDR3 DNA reads TGTGCCAGCAGCAGAGCCCTAGCGGGAGGCCTGACAGATACGCAGTATTTT.

This clone was picked up a small number of times. This rearrangement joins TRBV5-1 to TRBJ1-5; D uncertain. From germline, CDR1 is SGHRS and CDR2 YFSETQ. V was shortened by 5 bases and J by 2 bases, with 14 bases between the two germline ends. This CDR3 is 15 amino acids long. Written as DNA, the CDR3 is TGCGCCAGCAGAGAGGGAGAGGTGGGCAATCAGCCCCAGCATTTT. Protein: CASREGEVGNQPQHF.

The J gene is TRBJ2-3, the V gene TRBV7-8, with D possibly TRBD2 on 7 matching bases. The germline CDR1 and CDR2 sequences are SGHVS and FQNEAQ. Trimming pared 5 bases from V and 8 bases from J, leaving 11 bases between. This CDR3 is 12 amino acids long. The CDR3 DNA reads TGTGCCAGCAGCGGGGGGGCCGGTACGCAGTATTTT. Translating it yields CASSGGAGTQYF.

The V gene is TRBV5-1, the J gene TRBJ1-5, with TRBD1 as a possible D gene (6 bases). The CDR3 spans 15 residues. The germline CDR1 and CDR2 sequences are SGHRS and YFSETQ. With 4 bases removed from V and 1 base from J, the gap between germline ends came to 12 bases. The CDR3 sequence is CASSLTGMSNQPQHF. The CDR3 nucleotides read TGCGCCAGCAGCCTCACAGGGATGAGCAATCAGCCCCAGCATTTT.